This T cell receptor (beta chain) was sequenced during a study of T cell responses to AZD1222 COVID-19 vaccine. General study findings and limits: At 160-218 and 743-854, vaccine-associated CD4 TCRs were dominant, and they spanned spike. Clonal diversity was possibly underestimated, and the donors were mostly white British, with more females.

Pooled in the analysis were second doses at about 4 or about 12 weeks. Between the trimmed V and J ends, which lost 1 base and 4 bases, there was a span of 5 bases. The germline V gene encodes CDR1 LNHNV and CDR2 YYDKDF (reference sequence). The CDR3 contains 13 residues. TCRdb keeps only in-frame clones here, not all; method: immunoSEQ multiplex PCR. The repertoire holds about 150,000 clones, roughly 90% seen once, with around 1.2% in the top ten. This clone was observed a single time. What it binds is not known. Specimen: peripheral blood, collected 28 days after the second AZD1222 dose. This TCR came from an adult who received the AZD1222 COVID-19 vaccine. The chain combines TRBV15 with TRBJ1-3; D not resolved. The CDR3 loop is CATSRGKGNTIYF. CDR3 nucleotide sequence: TGTGCCACCAGCAGAGGGAAGGGAAACACCATATATTTT.